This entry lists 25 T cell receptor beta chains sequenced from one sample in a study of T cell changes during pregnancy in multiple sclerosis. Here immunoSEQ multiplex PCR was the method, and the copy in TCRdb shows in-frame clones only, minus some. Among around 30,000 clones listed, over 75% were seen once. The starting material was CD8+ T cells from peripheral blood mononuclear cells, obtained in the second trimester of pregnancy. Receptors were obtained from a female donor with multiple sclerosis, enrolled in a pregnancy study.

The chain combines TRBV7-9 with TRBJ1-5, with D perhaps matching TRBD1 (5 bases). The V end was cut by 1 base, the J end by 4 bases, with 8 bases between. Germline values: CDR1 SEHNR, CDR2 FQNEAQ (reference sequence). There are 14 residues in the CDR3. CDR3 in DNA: TGTGCCAGCAGCTTAGGGGGGGTAAATCAGCCCCAGCATTTT. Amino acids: CASSLGGVNQPQHF.

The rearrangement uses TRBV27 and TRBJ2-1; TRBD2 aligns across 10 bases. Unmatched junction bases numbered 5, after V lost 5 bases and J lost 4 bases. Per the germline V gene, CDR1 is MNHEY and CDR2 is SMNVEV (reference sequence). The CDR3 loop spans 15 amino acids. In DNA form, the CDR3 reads TGTGCCAGCAGTGGAAGGACTAGCGGATACAATGAGCAGTTCTTC. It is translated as CASSGRTSGYNEQFF.

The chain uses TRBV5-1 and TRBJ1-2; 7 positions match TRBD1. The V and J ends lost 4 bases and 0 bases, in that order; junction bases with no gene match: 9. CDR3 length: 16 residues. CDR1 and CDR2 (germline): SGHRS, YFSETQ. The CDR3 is CASSPGDRSPNYGYTF. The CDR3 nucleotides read TGCGCCAGCAGCCCCGGGGACAGAAGTCCTAACTATGGCTACACCTTC.

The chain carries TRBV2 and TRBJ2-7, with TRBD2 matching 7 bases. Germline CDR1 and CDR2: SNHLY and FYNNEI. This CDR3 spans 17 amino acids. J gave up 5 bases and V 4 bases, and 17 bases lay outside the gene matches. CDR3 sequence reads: CASSANDRRESRHEQYF. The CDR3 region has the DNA TGTGCCAGCAGTGCGAACGACCGGCGGGAGTCTAGGCACGAGCAGTACTTC. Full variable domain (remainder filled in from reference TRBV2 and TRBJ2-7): EPEVTQTPSHQVTQMGQEVILRCVPISNHLYFYWYRQILGQKVEFLVSFYNNEISEKSEIFDDQFSVERPDGSNFTLKIRSTKLEDSAMYFCASSANDRRESRHEQYFGPGTRLTVT.

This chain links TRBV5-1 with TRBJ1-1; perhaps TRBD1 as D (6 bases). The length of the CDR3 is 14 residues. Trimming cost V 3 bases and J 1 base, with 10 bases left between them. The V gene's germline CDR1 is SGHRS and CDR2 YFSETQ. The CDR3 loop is CASSSGTSNTEAFF. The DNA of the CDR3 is TGCGCCAGCAGCTCGGGGACATCGAACACTGAAGCTTTCTTT.

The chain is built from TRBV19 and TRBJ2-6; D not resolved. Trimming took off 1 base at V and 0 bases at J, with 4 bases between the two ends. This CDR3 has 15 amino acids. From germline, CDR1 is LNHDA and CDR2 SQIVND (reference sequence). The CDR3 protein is CASSIGGSGANVLTF. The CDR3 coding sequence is TGTGCCAGTAGTATAGGCGGCTCTGGGGCCAACGTCCTGACTTTC.

The CDR3 DNA is TGTGCCAGTAGTACCCTCGACAGGGACTACGAGCAGTACTTC. It translates to CASSTLDRDYEQYF. The chain combines TRBV19 with TRBJ2-7, with 7 bases aligning to TRBD1. The V segment lost 4 bases and the J segment 3 bases; nucleotides outside the gene matches: 6. The CDR3 spans 14 residues. CDR1 is LNHDA, CDR2 SQIVND, per germline (reference sequence).

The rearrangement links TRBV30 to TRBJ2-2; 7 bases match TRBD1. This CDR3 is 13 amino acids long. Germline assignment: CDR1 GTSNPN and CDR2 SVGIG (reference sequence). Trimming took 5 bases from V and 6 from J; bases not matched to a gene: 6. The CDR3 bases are TGTGCCTGGGGACAGGTTTTACCCGGGGAGCTGTTTTTT. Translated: CAWGQVLPGELFF.

Written as DNA, the CDR3 is TGTGCCATCAGGGCGCGGGACCCCAATGAGCAGTTCTTC. Translated: CAIRARDPNEQFF. The rearrangement links TRBV10-3 to TRBJ2-1, with D possibly TRBD2 on 6 matching bases. From germline, CDR1 is ENHRY and CDR2 SYGVKD. CDR3 length equals 13 residues. Trimming took off 6 bases at V and 6 bases at J, with 12 bases between the two ends.

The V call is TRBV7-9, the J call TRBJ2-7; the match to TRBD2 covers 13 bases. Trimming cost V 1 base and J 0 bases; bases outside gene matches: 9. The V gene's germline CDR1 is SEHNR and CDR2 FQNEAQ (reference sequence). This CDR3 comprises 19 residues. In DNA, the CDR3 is TGTGCCAGCAGCTTAGTGGTGGGGACTAGCGGGATTAACTCCTACGAGCAGTACTTC. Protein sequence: CASSLVVGTSGINSYEQYF.

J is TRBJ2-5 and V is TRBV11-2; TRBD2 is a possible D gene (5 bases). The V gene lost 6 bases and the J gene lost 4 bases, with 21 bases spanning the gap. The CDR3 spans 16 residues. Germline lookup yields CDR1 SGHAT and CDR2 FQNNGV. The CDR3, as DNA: TGTGCCAGCAGTTCCGGGAAAGGATGGGAAGGAGAGACCCAGTACTTC. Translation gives CASSSGKGWEGETQYF.

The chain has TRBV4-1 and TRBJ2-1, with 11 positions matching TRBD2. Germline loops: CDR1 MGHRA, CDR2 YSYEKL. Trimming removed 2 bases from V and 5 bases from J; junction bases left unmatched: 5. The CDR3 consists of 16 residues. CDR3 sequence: CASSQLLAGEHNEQFF. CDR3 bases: TGCGCCAGCAGCCAACTACTAGCGGGAGAACACAATGAGCAGTTCTTC.

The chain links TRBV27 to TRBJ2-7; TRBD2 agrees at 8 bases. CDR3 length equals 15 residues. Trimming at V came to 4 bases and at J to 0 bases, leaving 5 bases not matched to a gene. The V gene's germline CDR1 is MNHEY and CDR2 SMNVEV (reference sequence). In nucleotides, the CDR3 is TGTGCCAGCAGTTCCAGACTAGCGACCTCCTACGAGCAGTACTTC. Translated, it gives CASSSRLATSYEQYF.

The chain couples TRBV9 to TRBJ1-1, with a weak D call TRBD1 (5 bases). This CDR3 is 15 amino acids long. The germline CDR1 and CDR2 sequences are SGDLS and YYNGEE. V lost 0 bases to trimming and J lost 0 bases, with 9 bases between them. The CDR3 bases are TGTGCCAGCAGCGTAGCACCAGGGCTGAACACTGAAGCTTTCTTT. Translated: CASSVAPGLNTEAFF.

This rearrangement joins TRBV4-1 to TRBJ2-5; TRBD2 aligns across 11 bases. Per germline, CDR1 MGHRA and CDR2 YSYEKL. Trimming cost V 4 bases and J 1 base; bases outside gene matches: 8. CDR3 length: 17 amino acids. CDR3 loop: CASSLSPGLAVQETQYF. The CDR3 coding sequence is TGCGCCAGCAGCCTGTCCCCGGGACTAGCGGTCCAAGAGACCCAGTACTTC.

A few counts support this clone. CDR3 in amino acids: CASSYKSSYEQYF. As DNA, the CDR3 is TGTGCCAGCAGTTACAAAAGCTCCTACGAGCAGTACTTC. The V gene is TRBV27, the J gene TRBJ2-7, with D uncertain. The CDR3 sequence is 13 residues long. Germline CDR1 MNHEY, CDR2 SMNVEV (reference sequence). The ends were cut back, 4 bases at V and 0 bases at J, with 7 bases in the middle.

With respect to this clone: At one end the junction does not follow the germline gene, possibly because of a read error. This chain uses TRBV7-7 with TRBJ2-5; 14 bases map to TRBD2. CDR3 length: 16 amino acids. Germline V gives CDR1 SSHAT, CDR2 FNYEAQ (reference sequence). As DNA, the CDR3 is TGTGCTAGCAGCTTGGGACTAGCGGGAGAGGGAGAGACCCAGTACTTC. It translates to CASSLGLAGEGETQYF. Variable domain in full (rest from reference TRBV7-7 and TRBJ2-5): GAGVSQSPRYKVTKRGQDVTLRCDPISSHATLYWYQQALGQGPEFLTYFNYEAQPDKSGLPSDRFSAERPEGSISTLTIQRTEQRDSAMYRCASSLGLAGEGETQYFGPGTRLLVL.

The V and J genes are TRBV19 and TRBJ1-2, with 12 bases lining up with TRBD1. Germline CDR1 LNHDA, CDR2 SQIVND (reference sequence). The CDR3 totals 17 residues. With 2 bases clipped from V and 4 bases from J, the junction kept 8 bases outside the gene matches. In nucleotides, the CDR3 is TGTGCCAGTAGTATAAACCGGGACAGGGGGCGCACCTATGGCTACACCTTC. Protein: CASSINRDRGRTYGYTF.

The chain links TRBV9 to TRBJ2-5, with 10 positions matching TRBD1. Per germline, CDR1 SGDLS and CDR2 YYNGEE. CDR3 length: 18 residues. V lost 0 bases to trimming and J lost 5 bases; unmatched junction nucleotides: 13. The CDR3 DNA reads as TGTGCCAGCAGCGTAGGGCTTGGGACAGGGGTCCTCGGGGAGACCCAGTACTTC. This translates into CASSVGLGTGVLGETQYF.

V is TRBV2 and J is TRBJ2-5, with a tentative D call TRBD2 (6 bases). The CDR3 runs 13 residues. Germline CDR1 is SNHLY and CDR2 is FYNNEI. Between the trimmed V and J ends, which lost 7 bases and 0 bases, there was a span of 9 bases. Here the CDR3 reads CASKEGNQETQYF. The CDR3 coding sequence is TGTGCCAGCAAGGAGGGAAACCAAGAGACCCAGTACTTC.

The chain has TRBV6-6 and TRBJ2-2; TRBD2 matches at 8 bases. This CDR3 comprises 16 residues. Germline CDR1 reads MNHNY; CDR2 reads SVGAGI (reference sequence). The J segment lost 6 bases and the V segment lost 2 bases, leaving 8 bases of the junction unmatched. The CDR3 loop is CASSYGGLGIPGELFF. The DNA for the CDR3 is TGTGCCAGCAGTTACGGGGGACTAGGGATACCCGGGGAGCTGTTTTTT.

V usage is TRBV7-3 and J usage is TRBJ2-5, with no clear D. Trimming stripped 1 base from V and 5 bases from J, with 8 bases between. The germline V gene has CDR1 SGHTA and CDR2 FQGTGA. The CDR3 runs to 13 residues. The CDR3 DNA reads TGTGCCAGCAGCTTAATAGATTCGGAGACCCAGTACTTC. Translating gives CASSLIDSETQYF.

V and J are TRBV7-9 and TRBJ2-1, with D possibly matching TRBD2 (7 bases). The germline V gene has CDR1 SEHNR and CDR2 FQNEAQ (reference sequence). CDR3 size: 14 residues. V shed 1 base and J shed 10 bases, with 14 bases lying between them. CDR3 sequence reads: CASSLGGGREEQFF. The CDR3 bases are TGTGCCAGCAGCTTAGGGGGGGGGCGGGAAGAGCAGTTCTTC.

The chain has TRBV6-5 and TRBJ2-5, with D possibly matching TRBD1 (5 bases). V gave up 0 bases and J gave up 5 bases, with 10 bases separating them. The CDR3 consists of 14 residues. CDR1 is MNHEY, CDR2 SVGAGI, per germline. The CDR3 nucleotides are TGTGCCAGCAGTTACTCGCCAGGGCTTGAGACCCAGTACTTC. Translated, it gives CASSYSPGLETQYF.

The CDR3, as DNA: TGTGCCAGCAGCCTATCCACAGATACGCAGTATTTT. Protein: CASSLSTDTQYF. The chain couples TRBV7-9 to TRBJ2-3; D is unresolved. Germline V gives CDR1 SEHNR, CDR2 FQNEAQ (reference sequence). There are 12 residues in the CDR3. Trimming took off 5 bases at V and 2 bases at J, with 5 bases between the two ends.